The 27 T cell receptor beta chains below come from one sample, sequenced in a study of CXCR3-negative and CXCR3-positive naive CD8 T cells. TRB cDNA was prepared as libraries by UMI-labeled 5' RACE. TCRdb re-called the 5' RACE reads; one entry per CDR3 protein, DNA not given. This table lists some 130,000 distinct CDR3 sequences. The sequencing input was naive CXCR3- CD8+ T cells from blood. The sample's subset: CD45RO-CCR7+CD27+CD95- naive CD8+ T cells lacking CXCR3 (TNR3-). The receptors shown here come from a human donor in good health. Some clones in this sample may be carry-over from other donors' samples.

The CDR3 loop reads CASGFATIDVNGELFF. The rearrangement uses TRBV12-5 and TRBJ2-2. The CDR3 runs to 16 residues. CDR1 LGHNT and CDR2 FRNRAP come from the germline V gene.

The chain carries TRBV28 and TRBJ2-5; TCRdb picks TRBD1, but there is no DNA to check that call. CDR3 length: 15 amino acids. The germline V gene has CDR1 MDHEN and CDR2 SYDVKM. This chain's CDR3 is CASSSAWTNQETQYF.

The chain has TRBV5-1 and TRBJ2-2; TCRdb returns TRBD1, unconfirmable since there is no DNA. The CDR3 length is 16 residues. CDR1 SGHRS and CDR2 YFSETQ come from the germline V gene. CDR3 sequence: CASSSGNGRDTGELFF.

This chain connects TRBV29-1 to TRBJ2-2; TCRdb's D call, TRBD1, is unchecked because there is no DNA. The CDR3 runs to 16 residues. Germline CDR1 SQVTM, CDR2 ANQGSEA. The CDR3: CSVEDIRGANTGELFF.

The chain links TRBV5-1 to TRBJ1-1; with no DNA, the TCRdb D assignment of TRBD1 cannot be verified. The CDR3 has 15 residues. Per the germline V gene, CDR1 is SGHRS and CDR2 is YFSETQ. CDR3 amino acids: CASSRPGGVGAEAFF.

The chain joins TRBV29-1 to TRBJ2-2; the TRBD2 assignment by TCRdb is unverifiable without DNA. The V gene's germline CDR1 is SQVTM and CDR2 ANQGSEA. CDR3 length: 17 amino acids. The CDR3 sequence: CSVAGLAGVSNTGELFF.

The V gene is TRBV29-1, the J gene TRBJ2-1; TCRdb outputs TRBD1, but without DNA this stays unchecked. Germline V gene sequence: CDR1 SQVTM, CDR2 ANQGSEA. This CDR3 has 13 amino acids. The CDR3 spells CSVTGVMDNEQFF.

The CDR3 here is CASSPGEGEQPQHF. The V call is TRBV7-9, the J call TRBJ1-5; lacking DNA, the TRBD1 call made by TCRdb goes unchecked. This CDR3 comprises 14 residues. In germline, CDR1 is SEHNR, CDR2 FQNEAQ (reference sequence). The whole variable domain, remainder taken from reference TRBV7-9 and TRBJ1-5, is DTGVSQNPRHKITKRGQNVTFRCDPISEHNRLYWYRQTLGQGPEFLTYFQNEAQLEKSRLLSDRFSAERPKGSFSTLEIQRTEQGDSAMYLCASSPGEGEQPQHFGDGTRLSIL.

The V call is TRBV12-3 or TRBV12-4, the J call TRBJ1-1; TCRdb picks TRBD1, but there is no DNA to check that call. This CDR3 comprises 14 residues. The CDR3 region is CASSFPGWNTEAFF.

The J gene is TRBJ1-2, the V gene TRBV13. CDR1 PRHDT and CDR2 FYEKMQ come from the germline V gene (reference sequence). The CDR3 consists of 13 residues. CDR3 residues: CASSLGDDYGYTF. The full variable domain, with the rest looked up from reference TRBV13 and TRBJ1-2, is AAGVIQSPRHLIKEKRETATLKCYPIPRHDTVYWYQQGPGQDPQFLISFYEKMQSDKGSIPDRFSAQQFSDYHSELNMSSLELGDSALYFCASSLGDDYGYTFGSGTRLTVV.

The V and J genes are TRBV7-9 and TRBJ2-7; the TCRdb call, TRBD2, lacks DNA for checking. Germline CDR1 and CDR2: SEHNR and FQNEAQ (reference sequence). The CDR3 runs to 14 residues. The CDR3 loop is CASSSPGRVDEQYF.

The chain joins TRBV12-3 or TRBV12-4 to TRBJ2-7; TCRdb outputs TRBD1, but without DNA this stays unchecked. This CDR3 is 16 amino acids long. This CDR3 is CASSLEVVTGAYEQYF.

The chain uses TRBV28 and TRBJ2-3; the TCRdb D gene call, TRBD1, has no DNA to confirm it. Germline CDR1 reads MDHEN; CDR2 reads SYDVKM. The CDR3 consists of 16 residues. The CDR3 is CASSFRGTINIDTQYF. Together with reference TRBV28 and TRBJ2-3, the CDR3 gives the full variable domain: DVKVTQSSRYLVKRTGEKVFLECVQDMDHENMFWYRQDPGLGLRLIYFSYDVKMKEKGDIPEGYSVSREKKERFSLILESASTNQTSMYLCASSFRGTINIDTQYFGPGTRLTVL.

The chain uses TRBV7-9 and TRBJ1-1; TCRdb designates TRBD1, a call that cannot be tested without DNA. CDR3 size: 15 residues. The germline gives CDR1 SEHNR, CDR2 FQNEAQ (reference sequence). The CDR3 spells CASSLDSGANTEAFF.

The chain couples TRBV11-2 to TRBJ2-7; there is no DNA to check the TCRdb D call of TRBD2. CDR3 length equals 13 residues. CDR1 and CDR2 (germline): SGHAT, FQNNGV. The chain's CDR3 is CASSLASGTEQYF.

The V gene is TRBV20-1, the J gene TRBJ2-7; with no DNA, the TCRdb D assignment of TRBD2 cannot be verified. Germline CDR1 reads DFQATT; CDR2 reads SNEGSKA (reference sequence). CDR3 size: 15 residues. CDR3: CSARDRWTSGIEQYF.

The rearrangement uses TRBV29-1 and TRBJ1-3; the D call of TRBD1 rests on TCRdb alone, since no DNA is present to check it. CDR1 is SQVTM and CDR2 is ANQGSEA in the germline V gene. This CDR3 has 17 residues. This CDR3 is CSARSGAGANSGNTIYF.

The chain has TRBV20-1 and TRBJ1-2; TCRdb proposes TRBD1, but this gene call is untestable without DNA. This CDR3 region has 14 residues. Germline V gene lookup returns CDR1 DFQATT and CDR2 SNEGSKA (reference sequence). CDR3 loop: CSASLGQGLVGYTF.

The genes are TRBV7-9 and TRBJ1-2; TCRdb lists TRBD1, though no DNA is available to test this call. Germline loops: CDR1 SEHNR, CDR2 FQNEAQ (reference sequence). This CDR3 contains 17 residues. CDR3 amino acids: CASSRLLTDRPNYGYTF.

The V gene is TRBV29-1, the J gene TRBJ2-5; TCRdb proposes TRBD1, but this gene call is untestable without DNA. The CDR3 is made up of 13 amino acids. CDR1 is SQVTM and CDR2 is ANQGSEA in the germline V gene. The CDR3 sequence is CSVVVGGAVTQYF.

The chain is built from TRBV7-9 and TRBJ2-7; TCRdb picks TRBD1, but there is no DNA to check that call. Germline V gives CDR1 SEHNR, CDR2 FQNEAQ (reference sequence). CDR3 length: 14 residues. This CDR3 reads CASSPRTGDYEQYF.

CDR3 amino acids: CASSSLTGGEDTQYF. The rearrangement joins TRBV7-8 to TRBJ2-3; no DNA is available, so the TRBD1 call from TCRdb remains unchecked. Germline V CDR1 and CDR2: SGHVS, FQNEAQ. The CDR3 is 15 residues long.

The V and J genes are TRBV7-3 and TRBJ2-1. The CDR3 extends over 14 amino acids. CDR1 and CDR2 (germline): SGHTA, FQGTGA. The CDR3 loop reads CASSLSYPYNEQFF.

This rearrangement joins TRBV12-3 or TRBV12-4 to TRBJ1-1; no DNA is available, so the TRBD1 call from TCRdb remains unchecked. The CDR3 is made up of 14 amino acids. CDR3 residues: CASFNPPANTEAFF.

This chain uses TRBV4-1 with TRBJ2-1; TCRdb indicates TRBD2, and absent DNA this call remains unverified. CDR3 length: 16 amino acids. CDR1 is MGHRA, CDR2 YSYEKL, per germline. The CDR3 here is CASSPLAGASYNEQFF.

The genes are TRBV14 and TRBJ2-1; as DNA is missing, the TRBD1 call by TCRdb cannot be tested. Germline loops: CDR1 SGHDN, CDR2 FVKESK. The CDR3 runs 17 residues. The CDR3: CASSHPWGASSYNEQFF. The complete variable domain, with remaining parts taken from reference TRBV14 and TRBJ2-1, reads EAGVTQFPSHSVIEKGQTVTLRCDPISGHDNLYWYRRVMGKEIKFLLHFVKESKQDESGMPNNRFLAERTGGTYSTLKVQPAELEDSGVYFCASSHPWGASSYNEQFFGPGTRLTVL.

This chain uses TRBV20-1 with TRBJ1-1. The CDR3 length is 14 residues. Germline CDR1 DFQATT, CDR2 SNEGSKA (reference sequence). CDR3 sequence reads: CSATDYREDTEAFF.